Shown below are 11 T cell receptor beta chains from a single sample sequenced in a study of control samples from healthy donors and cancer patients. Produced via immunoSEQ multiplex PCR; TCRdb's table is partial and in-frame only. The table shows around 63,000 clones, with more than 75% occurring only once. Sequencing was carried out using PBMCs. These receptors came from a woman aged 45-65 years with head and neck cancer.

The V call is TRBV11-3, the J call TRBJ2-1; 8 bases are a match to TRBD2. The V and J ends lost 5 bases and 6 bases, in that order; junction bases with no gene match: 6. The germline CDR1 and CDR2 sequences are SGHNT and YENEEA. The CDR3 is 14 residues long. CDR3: CASSRNRGGNEQFF. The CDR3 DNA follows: TGTGCCAGCAGCCGAAACCGGGGGGGCAATGAGCAGTTCTTC.

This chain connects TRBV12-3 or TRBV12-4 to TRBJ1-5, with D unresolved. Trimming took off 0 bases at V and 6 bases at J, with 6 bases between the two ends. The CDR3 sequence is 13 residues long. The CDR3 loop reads CASSLALTQPQHF. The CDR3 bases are TGTGCCAGCAGTTTAGCCCTCACTCAGCCCCAGCATTTT.

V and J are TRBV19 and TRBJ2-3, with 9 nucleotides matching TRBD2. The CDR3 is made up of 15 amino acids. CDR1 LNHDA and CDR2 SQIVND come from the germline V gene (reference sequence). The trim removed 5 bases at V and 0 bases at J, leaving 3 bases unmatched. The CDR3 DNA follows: TGTGCCAGTAGTCGTAGCGGGGGAAGCACAGATACGCAGTATTTT. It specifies CASSRSGGSTDTQYF.

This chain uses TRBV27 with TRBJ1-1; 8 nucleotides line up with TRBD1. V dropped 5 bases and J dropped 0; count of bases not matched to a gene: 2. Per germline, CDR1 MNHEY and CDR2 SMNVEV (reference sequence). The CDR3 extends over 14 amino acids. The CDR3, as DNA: TGTGCCAGCAGTCGGGACAGGCTGAACACTGAAGCTTTCTTT. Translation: CASSRDRLNTEAFF.

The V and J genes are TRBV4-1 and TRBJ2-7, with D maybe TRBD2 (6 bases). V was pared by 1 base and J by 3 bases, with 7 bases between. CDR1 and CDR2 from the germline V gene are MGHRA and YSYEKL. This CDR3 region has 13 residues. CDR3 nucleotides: TGCGCCAGCAGCCAAGTGGGGGGCTACGAGCAGTACTTC. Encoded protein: CASSQVGGYEQYF.

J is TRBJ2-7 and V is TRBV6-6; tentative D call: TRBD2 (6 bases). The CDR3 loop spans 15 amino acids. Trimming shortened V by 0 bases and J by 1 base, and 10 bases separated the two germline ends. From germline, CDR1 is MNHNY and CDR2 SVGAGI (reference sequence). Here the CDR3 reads CASSYSPSASYEQYF. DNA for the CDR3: TGTGCCAGCAGTTACTCACCTAGCGCTTCCTACGAGCAGTACTTC.

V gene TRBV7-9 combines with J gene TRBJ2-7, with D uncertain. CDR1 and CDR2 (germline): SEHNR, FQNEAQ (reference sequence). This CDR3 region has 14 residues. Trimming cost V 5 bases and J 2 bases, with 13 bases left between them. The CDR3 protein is CASSPRATAYEQYF. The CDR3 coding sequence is TGTGCCAGCAGCCCCCGAGCGACCGCCTACGAGCAGTACTTC.

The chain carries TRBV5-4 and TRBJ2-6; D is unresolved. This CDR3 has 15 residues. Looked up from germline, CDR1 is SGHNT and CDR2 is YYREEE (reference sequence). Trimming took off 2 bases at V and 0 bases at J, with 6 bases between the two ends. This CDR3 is CASSLPGSGANVLTF. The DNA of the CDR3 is TGTGCCAGCAGCTTACCAGGCTCTGGGGCCAACGTCCTGACTTTC.

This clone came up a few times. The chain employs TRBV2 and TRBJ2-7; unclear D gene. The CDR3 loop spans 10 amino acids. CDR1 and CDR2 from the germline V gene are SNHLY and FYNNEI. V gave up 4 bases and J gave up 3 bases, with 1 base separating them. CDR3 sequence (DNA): TGTGCCAGCAGTGTCTACGAGCAGTACTTC. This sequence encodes CASSVYEQYF.

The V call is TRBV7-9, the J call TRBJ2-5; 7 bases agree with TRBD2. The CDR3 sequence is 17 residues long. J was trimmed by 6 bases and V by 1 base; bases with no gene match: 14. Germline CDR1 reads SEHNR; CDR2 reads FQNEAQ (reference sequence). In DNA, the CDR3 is TGTGCCAGCAGCTTAGGTGTGGCTGGGGGGGTCTTGAAGACCCAGTACTTC. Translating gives CASSLGVAGGVLKTQYF.

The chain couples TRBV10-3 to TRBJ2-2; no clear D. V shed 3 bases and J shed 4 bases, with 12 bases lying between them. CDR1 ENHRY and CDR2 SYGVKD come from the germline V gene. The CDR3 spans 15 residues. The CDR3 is CAISEPSLGTGELFF. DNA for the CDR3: TGTGCCATCAGTGAACCTAGTTTGGGCACCGGGGAGCTGTTTTTT.